There are many counts of the clone carrying this T cell receptor beta chain. This specimen comes from a study of early T cells in non-severe SARS-CoV-2 infection. TCRdb ran MiXCR on the 5' RACE reads and lists one entry per CDR3 protein. The sample shows 70,000 or so distinct CDR3 sequences, roughly an eighth of them seen only once. This CDR3 region has 14 residues. Germline CDR1 reads SGHAT; CDR2 reads FQNNGV. V gave up 6 bases and J gave up 12 bases; unmatched junction bases: 14. The chain has TRBV11-2 and TRBJ1-1; 9 bases are a match to TRBD1. The material sequenced was whole blood. The receptor was derived from an adult who was a healthcare worker with PCR-confirmed SARS-CoV-2 infection or an uninfected control (not recorded which). CDR3 amino acids: CASRPGTGLIVPFF. The CDR3 region has the DNA TGTGCCAGCAGACCCGGGACAGGGTTGATCGTCCCTTTCTTT.